This T cell receptor (beta chain) was found in a study of blood T cells in healthy people across ages. In its sample, this clonotype was seen a few times. A second PCR, run for roughly 7 to 11 cycles, used a sample-barcoded 5' primer plus a J-beta primer mix. TCRdb re-called the 5' RACE reads through MiXCR, storing one row per CDR3 protein. This repertoire shows about 930,000 distinct CDR3 sequences, roughly 29% found once; its top ten account for more than 8.5%. This same sample was also part of a study on T cells of mothers and their children.

The specimen sequenced was blood. This TCR came from a woman aged 35 to 49 in good health.

DNA for the CDR3: TGTGCCAGCTCACTTCAGGGTCTCAATGAGCAGTACTTC. Its translation: CASSLQGLNEQYF. This rearrangement joins TRBV18 to TRBJ2-1; tentative D call: TRBD1 (5 bases). TRBJ2-7 explains the end of the DNA better; the J call may be wrong. The CDR3 is 13 amino acids. From germline, CDR1 is KGHSH and CDR2 LQKENI.